Only one count was recorded for the clone carrying this TCR beta chain. This record comes from a study of blood T cell repertoires in COVID-19. Trimming at V came to 0 bases and at J to 2 bases, leaving 5 bases not matched to a gene. The CDR3 is 16 residues long. The germline V gene has CDR1 MNHNS and CDR2 SASEGT. Profiled with immunoSEQ multiplex PCR; TCRdb holds only in-frame clones, not every one. The sample has over 150,000 clones, around 80% seen once. The TCR sequence derives from a human donor with acute or convalescent COVID-19. The donor label of this sample is uncertain. The gene calls are TRBV6-1 and TRBJ2-7; TRBD1 matches 9 bases. Sequences were obtained from peripheral blood. CDR3 sequence reads: CASSEAPGQGPYEQYF. The CDR3 DNA reads as TGTGCCAGCAGTGAAGCGCCGGGACAGGGCCCCTACGAGCAGTACTTC.